These T cell receptor beta chains were read from a single sample in a study of a mutant IDH1 vaccine in newly diagnosed glioma. These receptors' targets are unknown. Data came from immunoSEQ multiplex PCR; TCRdb stores just in-frame clones and leaves some out. The profile shows 8,500 to 14,000 clones, 81% of them singletons. The sample consisted of PBMCs, taken from a glioma patient whose treatment included an IDH1 peptide vaccine. All receptors come from a man aged 25 to 40 with glioma. CDR3s include the opening cysteine and the closing phenylalanine or tryptophan. A D gene is named only where the DNA matches it firmly. A clone size is listed for some rows: how often the clone was seen (once, few, many), or a class if it is expanded.

d_gene	v_gene	j_gene	abundance	len	CDR3nt	CDR3aa
.	TRBV6-5	TRBJ2-2	.	15	TGTGCCAGCAGCCTTAAACCCTTAAATATGGGGGAGCTGTTTTTT	CASSLKPLNMGELFF
TRBD1	TRBV5-1	TRBJ1-1	.	16	TGCGCCAGCATCCTTGACGGGACAGGGGTCGACACTGAAGCTTTCTTT	CASILDGTGVDTEAFF
.	TRBV5-4	TRBJ1-2	.	15	TGTGCCAGCAGCTCAACTGCGGAGTCAAACTATGGCTACACCTTC	CASSSTAESNYGYTF
TRBD1	TRBV28	TRBJ2-3	.	16	TGTGCCAGCAGCCGTCACAGGGGGGAGTTAACAGATACGCAGTATTTT	CASSRHRGELTDTQYF
.	TRBV6-1	TRBJ1-3	.	15	TGTGCCAGCAGTGAGCAACCCGGTTTGGGAAACACCATATATTTT	CASSEQPGLGNTIYF
.	TRBV6-6	TRBJ2-7	.	15	TGTGCCAGCATGGGCGCTCTAGAAAGCTTCTGGGAGCAGTACTTC	CASMGALESFWEQYF
.	TRBV5-8	TRBJ2-3	.	15	TGTGCCAGCAGCTTGTCCCGTGACTCTACAGATACGCAGTATTTT	CASSLSRDSTDTQYF
.	TRBV5-1	TRBJ1-3	.	14	TGCGCCAGCAGCTTAACCGCCGGGGGAAACACCATATATTTT	CASSLTAGGNTIYF
TRBD1	TRBV29-1	TRBJ1-2	.	15	TGCAGCGTCGGACAGGGGGATCACTCCTACTATGGCTACACCTTC	CSVGQGDHSYYGYTF
.	TRBV5-1	TRBJ1-5	.	14	TGCGCCAGCAGCTCCGGGACGGACAATCAGCCCCAGCATTTT	CASSSGTDNQPQHF
TRBD2	TRBV6-5	TRBJ2-2	.	15	TGTGCCAGCAGGGGCAGCGGGAGGGGCGCCGGGGAGCTGTTTTTT	CASRGSGRGAGELFF
TRBD1	TRBV13	TRBJ2-3	.	15	TGTGCCAGCAGCTACCGGGACAGGCGCACAGATACGCAGTATTTT	CASSYRDRRTDTQYF
.	TRBV19	TRBJ1-2	.	16	TGTGCCACCCGGCCGGCAGGCCAGACCCTTAACTATGGCTACACCTTC	CATRPAGQTLNYGYTF
.	TRBV2	TRBJ2-7	medium-sized	13	TGTGCCAGCAGTGAAGATGGGGCCTACGAGCAGTACTTC	CASSEDGAYEQYF
TRBD1	TRBV5-1	TRBJ1-1	.	15	TGCGCCAGCAGCTCCGGGACAGGGGTAGTCACTGAAGCTTTCTTT	CASSSGTGVVTEAFF
TRBD2	TRBV5-1	TRBJ2-7	.	15	TGCGCCAGCAGCCAGCTAGCGGGGACCGCCTACGAGCAGTACTTC	CASSQLAGTAYEQYF
TRBD2	TRBV7-8	TRBJ2-2	.	20	TGTGCCAGCAGCTACCCGGAGACCGAACTAGCGGGAGGGGACACCGGGGAGCTGTTTTTT	CASSYPETELAGGDTGELFF
TRBD1	TRBV6-5	TRBJ1-1	.	14	TGTGCCAGCAGGGGGACAGTGACGAACACTGAAGCTTTCTTT	CASRGTVTNTEAFF
.	TRBV27	TRBJ1-5	.	15	TGTGCCAGCAGTTTAACAGTATATAGCAATCAGCCCCAGCATTTT	CASSLTVYSNQPQHF
.	TRBV2	TRBJ2-3	.	14	TGTGCCAGCAGCGTAGACAGCACCACAGATACGCAGTATTTT	CASSVDSTTDTQYF
.	TRBV5-5	TRBJ2-7	.	13	TGTGCCAGCAGCTTTATAGAGAACTCCGAGCAGTACTTC	CASSFIENSEQYF
.	TRBV4-1	TRBJ2-7	once	14	TGCGCCAGCAGCCAAGAAAGTCTCCTTTACGAGCAGTACTTC	CASSQESLLYEQYF
.	TRBV6-4	TRBJ2-3	.	14	TGTGCCAGCAGTTGGTCTAGCGGCACAGATACGCAGTATTTT	CASSWSSGTDTQYF
.	TRBV5-1	TRBJ1-5	.	18	TGCGCCAGCAGCTTGGCGAACAGTGGACCCTATAGCAATCAGCCCCAGCATTTT	CASSLANSGPYSNQPQHF
.	TRBV14	TRBJ2-7	once	14	TGTGCCAGCAGCCCCCGGGGCGGCACCTACGAGCAGTACTTC	CASSPRGGTYEQYF
TRBD2	TRBV6-1	TRBJ2-7	.	18	TGTGCCAGCAGTGAAACCCCACCTGGACTAGCGGGAGAGTACGAGCAGTACTTC	CASSETPPGLAGEYEQYF
.	TRBV7-9	TRBJ2-1	.	13	TGTGCCAGCAGCTTATACAGGGACGGTGAGCAGTTCTTC	CASSLYRDGEQFF
TRBD2	TRBV27	TRBJ2-7	medium-sized	13	TGTGCCAGCTCCGGGACTAGCGAAGGCGAGCAGTACTTC	CASSGTSEGEQYF
.	TRBV21-1	TRBJ1-5	.	13	TGTGCCAGCTTAAAGATTGGGCGAGAGCCCCAGCATTTT	CASLKIGREPQHF
.	TRBV18	TRBJ1-2	.	17	TGTGCCAGCTCACCACCGAGTGTGTCAAGGGGGGCCTATGGCTACACCTTC	CASSPPSVSRGAYGYTF
TRBD2	TRBV11-2	TRBJ2-5	.	14	TGTGCCAGCAGCTTATCGTGGGGGGGGGAGACCCAGTACTTC	CASSLSWGGETQYF
.	TRBV2	TRBJ2-5	.	13	TGTGCCAGCAGTGAAGAGGGCGAGGGAACCCAGTACTTC	CASSEEGEGTQYF
.	TRBV7-6	TRBJ1-5	few	15	TGTGCCAGCAGCCCGAGGGCAGGGGGCAATCAGCCCCAGCATTTT	CASSPRAGGNQPQHF
TRBD1	TRBV27	TRBJ1-6	.	16	TGTGCCAGCAGTTTATTTGTGGGGACAGGGGGCTCACCCCTCCACTTT	CASSLFVGTGGSPLHF
.	TRBV4-1	TRBJ1-1	medium-sized	15	TGCGCCAGCAGCCAAGAGCCAGCACTCAACACTGAAGCTTTCTTT	CASSQEPALNTEAFF
TRBD2	TRBV5-1	TRBJ2-1	.	16	TGCGCCAGCAGCACCAGCGGGGCTAGCTCCTACAATGAGCAGTTCTTC	CASSTSGASSYNEQFF
.	TRBV6-6	TRBJ2-5	.	11	TGTGCCAGCTCTCGGCAAGAGACCCAGTACTTC	CASSRQETQYF
TRBD1	TRBV7-9	TRBJ2-7	.	14	TGTGCCAAGGCCCCCTTACAGGGGGCGAAAGAGCAGTACTTC	CAKAPLQGAKEQYF
TRBD2	TRBV5-6	TRBJ2-1	.	15	TGTGCCAGCAGCTTAGGAGCGGGAATCTACAATGAGCAGTTCTTC	CASSLGAGIYNEQFF
.	TRBV11-2	TRBJ1-1	.	14	TGTGCCAGCAGCTCACACCTCTACGACACTGAAGCTTTCTTT	CASSSHLYDTEAFF
.	TRBV30	TRBJ2-3	.	15	TGTGCCTGGAGTGTGGGGAGATCGATCACAGATACGCAGTATTTT	CAWSVGRSITDTQYF
.	TRBV15	TRBJ2-7	.	14	TGTGCCACCAGCAGACAGGAGCAAGACTACGAGCAGTACTTC	CATSRQEQDYEQYF
.	TRBV11-2	TRBJ2-3	.	19	TGTGCCAGCAGCTTAGATCGATGGGGTAGGGACCCCTCCACAGATACGCAGTATTTT	CASSLDRWGRDPSTDTQYF
.	TRBV10-3	TRBJ1-2	.	15	TGTGCCATCAGTCCGACTCAGGGGCTGATTCAGGGCTACACCTTC	CAISPTQGLIQGYTF
TRBD1	TRBV11-2	TRBJ2-2	.	16	TGTGCCAGCAGCTTATTCAGGGGGCATAACACCGGGGAGCTGTTTTTT	CASSLFRGHNTGELFF
.	TRBV10-3	TRBJ1-3	.	12	TGTGCCATCACCCCCACTCAAAACACCATATATTTT	CAITPTQNTIYF
TRBD1	TRBV6-6	TRBJ2-5	.	15	TGTGCCAGCAGTTACGGTCAGGGGGCCGATGAGACCCAGTACTTC	CASSYGQGADETQYF
TRBD2	TRBV13	TRBJ2-1	.	17	TGTGCCAGCAGCTTAGAACCGGGACTAGCTTACTACAATGAGCAGTTCTTC	CASSLEPGLAYYNEQFF
TRBD2	TRBV29-1	TRBJ2-1	once	15	TGCAGCGGAACCGGGACTAGCGGGAGTTACAATGAGCAGTTCTTC	CSGTGTSGSYNEQFF